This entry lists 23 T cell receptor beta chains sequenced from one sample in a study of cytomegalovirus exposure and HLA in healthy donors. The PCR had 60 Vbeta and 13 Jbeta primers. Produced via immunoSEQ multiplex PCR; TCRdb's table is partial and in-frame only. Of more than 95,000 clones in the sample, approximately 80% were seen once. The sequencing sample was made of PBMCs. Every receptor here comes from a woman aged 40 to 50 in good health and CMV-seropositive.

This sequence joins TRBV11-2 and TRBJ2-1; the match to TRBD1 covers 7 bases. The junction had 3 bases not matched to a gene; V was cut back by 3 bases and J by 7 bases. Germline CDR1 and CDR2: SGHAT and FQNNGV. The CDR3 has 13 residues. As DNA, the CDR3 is TGTGCCAGCAGCTTGATACAGGGGAATGAGCAGTTCTTC. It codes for CASSLIQGNEQFF. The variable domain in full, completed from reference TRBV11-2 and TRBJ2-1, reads EAGVAQSPRYKIIEKRQSVAFWCNPISGHATLYWYQQILGQGPKLLIQFQNNGVVDDSQLPKDRFSAERLKGVDSTLKIQPAKLEDSAVYLCASSLIQGNEQFFGPGTRLTVL.

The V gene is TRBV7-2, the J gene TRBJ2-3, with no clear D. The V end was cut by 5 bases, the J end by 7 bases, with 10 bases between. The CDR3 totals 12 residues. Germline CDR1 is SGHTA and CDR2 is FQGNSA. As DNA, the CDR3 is TGTGCCAGCAGCACAAATACGAATACGCAGTATTTT. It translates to CASSTNTNTQYF.

CDR3 sequence: CASSLGQRGTEAFF. The CDR3 region has the DNA TGCGCCAGCAGCTTGGGACAGAGAGGCACTGAAGCTTTCTTT. This chain connects TRBV5-1 to TRBJ1-1; D perhaps matches TRBD1 (5 bases). Between the trimmed V and J ends, which lost 0 bases and 4 bases, there was a span of 10 bases. The CDR3 length is 14 residues. Germline loops: CDR1 SGHRS, CDR2 YFSETQ.

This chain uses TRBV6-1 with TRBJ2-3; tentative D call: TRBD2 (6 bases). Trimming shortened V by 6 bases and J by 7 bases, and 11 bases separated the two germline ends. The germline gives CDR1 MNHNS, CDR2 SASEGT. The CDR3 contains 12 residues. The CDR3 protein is CASSALANTQYF. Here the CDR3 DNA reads TGTGCCAGCAGCGCGCTAGCGAATACGCAGTATTTT.

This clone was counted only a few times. In nucleotides, the CDR3 is TGTGCCAGTAGTTCCGGGACAGGGGGTTTCTATGGCTACACCTTC. It specifies CASSSGTGGFYGYTF. This chain connects TRBV19 to TRBJ1-2, with 11 nucleotides matching TRBD1. J gave up 4 bases and V 5 bases, and 6 bases lay outside the gene matches. CDR1 is LNHDA, CDR2 SQIVND, per germline (reference sequence). There are 15 residues in the CDR3.

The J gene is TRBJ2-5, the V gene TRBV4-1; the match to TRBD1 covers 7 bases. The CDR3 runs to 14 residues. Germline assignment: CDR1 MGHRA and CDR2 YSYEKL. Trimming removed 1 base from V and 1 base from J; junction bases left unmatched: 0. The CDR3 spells CASSQGTGQETQYF. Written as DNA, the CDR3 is TGCGCCAGCAGCCAAGGGACAGGCCAAGAGACCCAGTACTTC.

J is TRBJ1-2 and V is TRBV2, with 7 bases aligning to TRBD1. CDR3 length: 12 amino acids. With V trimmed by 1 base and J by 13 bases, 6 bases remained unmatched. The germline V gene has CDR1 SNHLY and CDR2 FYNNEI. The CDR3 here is CASSEEASGGTF. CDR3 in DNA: TGTGCCAGCAGTGAAGAGGCCTCAGGGGGCACCTTC.

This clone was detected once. The CDR3 loop is CASSERTGYNSPLHF. CDR3 bases: TGTGCCAGCAGTGAAAGGACAGGCTATAATTCACCCCTCCACTTT. The rearrangement links TRBV6-1 to TRBJ1-6; 7 bases align to TRBD1. The J segment lost 3 bases and the V segment lost 2 bases, leaving 1 base of the junction unmatched. This CDR3 has 15 residues. CDR1 is MNHNS, CDR2 SASEGT, per germline.

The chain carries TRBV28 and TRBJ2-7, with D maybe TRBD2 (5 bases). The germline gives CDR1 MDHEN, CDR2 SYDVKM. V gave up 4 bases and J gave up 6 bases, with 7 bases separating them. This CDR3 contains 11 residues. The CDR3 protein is CASSSRGEQYF. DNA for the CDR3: TGTGCCAGCAGTTCCCGGGGCGAGCAGTACTTC.

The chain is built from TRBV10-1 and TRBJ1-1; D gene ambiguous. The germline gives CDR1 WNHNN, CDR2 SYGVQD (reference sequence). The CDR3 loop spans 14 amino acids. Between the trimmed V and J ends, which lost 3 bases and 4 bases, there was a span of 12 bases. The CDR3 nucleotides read TGCGCCAGCAGTGAAAATCCGGGTCGCACTGAAGCTTTCTTT. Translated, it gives CASSENPGRTEAFF.

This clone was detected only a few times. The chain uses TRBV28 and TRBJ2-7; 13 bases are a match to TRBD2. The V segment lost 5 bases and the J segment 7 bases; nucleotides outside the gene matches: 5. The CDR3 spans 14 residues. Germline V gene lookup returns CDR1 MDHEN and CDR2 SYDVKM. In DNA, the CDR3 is TGTGCCAGCAGTCTCCTGGGACTAGCGGGAGAGCAGTACTTC. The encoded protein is CASSLLGLAGEQYF.

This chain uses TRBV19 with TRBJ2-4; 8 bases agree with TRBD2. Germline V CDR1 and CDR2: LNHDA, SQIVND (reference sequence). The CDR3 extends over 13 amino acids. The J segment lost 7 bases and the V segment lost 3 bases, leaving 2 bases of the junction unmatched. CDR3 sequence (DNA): TGTGCCAGTAGTATGGGCGGGGGGAACATTCAGTACTTC. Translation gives CASSMGGGNIQYF.

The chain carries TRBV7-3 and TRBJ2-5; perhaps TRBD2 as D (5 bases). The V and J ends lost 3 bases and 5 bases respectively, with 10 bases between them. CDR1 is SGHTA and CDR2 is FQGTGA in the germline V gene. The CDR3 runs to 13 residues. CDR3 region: CASSFEGGETQYF. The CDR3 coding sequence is TGTGCCAGCAGCTTTGAGGGTGGGGAGACCCAGTACTTC.

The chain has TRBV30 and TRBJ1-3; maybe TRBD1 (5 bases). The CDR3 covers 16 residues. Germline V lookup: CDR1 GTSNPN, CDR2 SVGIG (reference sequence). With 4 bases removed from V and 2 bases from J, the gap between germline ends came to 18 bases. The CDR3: CAWTRPDSPTGNTIYF. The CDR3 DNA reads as TGTGCCTGGACCCGACCAGACAGTCCCACTGGAAACACCATATATTTT.

CDR3 loop: CASSLGLGNTIYF. In nucleotides, the CDR3 is TGCGCCAGCAGCTTGGGTCTTGGAAACACCATATATTTT. This rearrangement joins TRBV5-1 to TRBJ1-3; no clear D. The germline gives CDR1 SGHRS, CDR2 YFSETQ. This CDR3 has 13 residues. V lost 0 bases and J 3 bases, leaving 4 bases between the germline ends.

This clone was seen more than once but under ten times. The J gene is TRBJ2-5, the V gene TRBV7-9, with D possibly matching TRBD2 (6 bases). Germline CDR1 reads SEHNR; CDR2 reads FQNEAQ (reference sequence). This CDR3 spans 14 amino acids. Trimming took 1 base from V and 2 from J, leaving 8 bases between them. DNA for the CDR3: TGTGCCAGCAGCTTAGTTGGGGGGCAAGAGACCCAGTACTTC. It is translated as CASSLVGGQETQYF.

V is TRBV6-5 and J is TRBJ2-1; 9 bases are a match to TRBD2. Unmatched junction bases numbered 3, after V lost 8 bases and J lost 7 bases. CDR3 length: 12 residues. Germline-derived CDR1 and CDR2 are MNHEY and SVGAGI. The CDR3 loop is CASQGLANEQFF. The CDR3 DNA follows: TGTGCCAGCCAGGGACTAGCAAATGAGCAGTTCTTC.

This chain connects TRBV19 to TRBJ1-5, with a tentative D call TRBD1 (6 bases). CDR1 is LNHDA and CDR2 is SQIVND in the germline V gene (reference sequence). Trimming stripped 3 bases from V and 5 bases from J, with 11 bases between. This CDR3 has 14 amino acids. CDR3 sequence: CASSMRGTYQPQHF. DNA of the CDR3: TGTGCCAGTAGTATGAGGGGGACCTATCAGCCCCAGCATTTT.

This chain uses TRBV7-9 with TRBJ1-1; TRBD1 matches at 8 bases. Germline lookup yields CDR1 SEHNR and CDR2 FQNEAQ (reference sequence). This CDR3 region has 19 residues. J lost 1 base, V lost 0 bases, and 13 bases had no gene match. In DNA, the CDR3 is TGTGCCAGCAGCTTAGCGCTCGGACAGGGTAATAGAAGGAACACTGAAGCTTTCTTT. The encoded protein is CASSLALGQGNRRNTEAFF.

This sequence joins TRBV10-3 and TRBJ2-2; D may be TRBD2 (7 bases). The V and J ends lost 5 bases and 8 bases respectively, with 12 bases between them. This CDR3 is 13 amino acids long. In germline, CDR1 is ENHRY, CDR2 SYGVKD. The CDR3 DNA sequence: TGTGCCATCAGTAGGGGGGGTCAGGGGGAGCTGTTTTTT. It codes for CAISRGGQGELFF.

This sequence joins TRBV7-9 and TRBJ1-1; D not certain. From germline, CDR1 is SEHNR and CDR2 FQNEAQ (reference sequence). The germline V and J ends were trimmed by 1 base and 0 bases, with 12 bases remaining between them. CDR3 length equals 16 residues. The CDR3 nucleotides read TGTGCCAGCAGCTTAGGACGAGGTCGGGTGAACACTGAAGCTTTCTTT. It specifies CASSLGRGRVNTEAFF.

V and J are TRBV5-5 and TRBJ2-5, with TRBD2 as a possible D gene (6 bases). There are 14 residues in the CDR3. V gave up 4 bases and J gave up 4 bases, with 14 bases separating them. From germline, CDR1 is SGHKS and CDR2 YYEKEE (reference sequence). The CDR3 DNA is TGTGCCAGCAGCCTCCGTCAGGGAGGAGAGACCCAGTACTTC. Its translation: CASSLRQGGETQYF.

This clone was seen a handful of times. DNA of the CDR3: TGCGCCAGCAGCCTAGAGGTGGGGGGACAGAATCAGCCCCAGCATTTT. Its protein product is CASSLEVGGQNQPQHF. The V gene is TRBV23-1, the J gene TRBJ1-5; 7 positions match TRBD1. TRBV23-1 is sorted into the ORF group, with uncertain function. The V and J ends lost 6 bases and 4 bases, in that order; junction bases with no gene match: 12. This CDR3 spans 16 amino acids.